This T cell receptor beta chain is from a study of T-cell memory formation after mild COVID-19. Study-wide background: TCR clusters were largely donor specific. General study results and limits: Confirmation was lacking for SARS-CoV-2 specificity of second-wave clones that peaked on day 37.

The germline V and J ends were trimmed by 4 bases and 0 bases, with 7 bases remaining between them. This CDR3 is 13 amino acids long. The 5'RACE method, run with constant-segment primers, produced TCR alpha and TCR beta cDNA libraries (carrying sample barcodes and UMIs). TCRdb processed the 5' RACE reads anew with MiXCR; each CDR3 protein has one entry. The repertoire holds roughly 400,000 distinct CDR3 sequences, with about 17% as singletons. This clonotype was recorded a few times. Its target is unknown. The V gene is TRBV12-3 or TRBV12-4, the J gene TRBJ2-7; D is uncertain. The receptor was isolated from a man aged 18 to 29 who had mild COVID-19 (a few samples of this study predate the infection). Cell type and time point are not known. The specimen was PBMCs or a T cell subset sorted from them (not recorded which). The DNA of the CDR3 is TGTGCCAGCAGTTCTGGGCCCTCCTACGAGCAGTACTTC. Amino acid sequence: CASSSGPSYEQYF.